This T cell receptor beta chain was captured in a study of blood T cell repertoires in COVID-19. Study-wide context: Sites in the United States, Italy and Spain provided acute and convalescent COVID-19 samples. T cells, B-cell-depleted T cells, or PBMCs provided the cDNA or gDNA that served as material.

The V end was cut by 4 bases, the J end by 7 bases, with 13 bases between. Germline loops: CDR1 KGHDR, CDR2 SFDVKD. This CDR3 comprises 14 residues. Seattle participants joined during active infection and were tracked over time. Using immunoSEQ multiplex PCR, the repertoire was profiled, and TCRdb retains in-frame clones only, with some absent. The profile shows roughly 130,000 clones, about nine tenths of them singletons. This chain links TRBV24-1 with TRBJ2-1; D gene uncertain. The sample consisted of peripheral blood. The sequence derives from a man in his 60s with COVID-19, enrolled during active disease. The chain's CDR3 is CATSDLKLTNEQFF. The DNA for the CDR3 is TGTGCCACCAGTGACCTTAAGCTGACAAATGAGCAGTTCTTC.